These 10 T cell receptor beta chains were sequenced from one sample in a study of T-cell reconstitution after alpha-beta-depleted transplantation in children. As it was prepared, the TCRbeta library received unique molecular identifiers. Each CDR3 protein is one row after TCRdb ran MiXCR on the PCR reads. The sample has a few hundred thousand distinct CDR3 sequences; roughly 27% are singletons. Material: PBMCs, obtained before TCRalphabeta/CD19-depleted stem cell transplant. These receptors all come from a boy in the first two years of life with Wiskott-Aldrich syndrome, due to receive a stem cell transplant.

This sequence joins TRBV6-1 and TRBJ2-3; possible D gene TRBD2, 5 bases. This CDR3 has 14 residues. Germline V lookup: CDR1 MNHNS, CDR2 SASEGT. V lost 6 bases and J lost 1, with 11 bases in between. The CDR3 coding sequence is TGTGCCAGCAGGATTGAACTAGGCACAGATACGCAGTATTTT. It is translated as CASRIELGTDTQYF.

The CDR3 region has the DNA TGTGCCAGCAGCTTGCCCGGGACAGGGGGCTTGAATGAGCAGTTCTTC. It translates to CASSLPGTGGLNEQFF. The chain links TRBV5-6 to TRBJ2-1, with 12 nucleotides matching TRBD1. Germline V gives CDR1 SGHDT, CDR2 YYEEEE. The CDR3 runs to 16 residues. With 1 base clipped from V and 7 bases from J, the junction kept 6 bases outside the gene matches.

The rearrangement uses TRBV6-6 and TRBJ2-7, with D tentatively TRBD1 (5 bases). The germline V gene has CDR1 MNHNY and CDR2 SVGAGI (reference sequence). V was cut by 3 bases and J by 3 bases, with 9 bases left in between. The CDR3 runs 13 residues. CDR3 bases: TGTGCCAGCAGTTATACAGGAGTCTACGAGCAGTACTTC. As protein: CASSYTGVYEQYF.

This clonotype showed up just a few times. The chain links TRBV4-1 to TRBJ2-1; D gene unclear. The CDR3 is made up of 15 amino acids. V was pared by 1 base and J by 0 bases, with 7 bases between. Germline CDR1 is MGHRA and CDR2 is YSYEKL. The CDR3 loop reads CASSQVPGSYNEQFF. The CDR3 region has the DNA TGCGCCAGCAGCCAAGTCCCCGGCTCCTACAATGAGCAGTTCTTC.

This clonotype was observed once. V gene TRBV7-9 combines with J gene TRBJ2-7, with TRBD2 matching 7 bases. V trimming: 7 bases; J trimming: 6 bases; junction bases outside the gene matches: 18. The CDR3 loop spans 16 amino acids. Per germline, CDR1 SEHNR and CDR2 FQNEAQ (reference sequence). CDR3 sequence (DNA): TGTGCCAGCACCCTGGAGGGAGGGACTCCAGAGCGCGAGCAGTACTTC. Its protein product is CASTLEGGTPEREQYF.

This clonotype was recorded a few times. The chain joins TRBV7-8 to TRBJ2-4; TRBD2 is a possible D gene (6 bases). Per germline, CDR1 SGHVS and CDR2 FQNEAQ. The CDR3 covers 14 residues. V was clipped by 1 base and J by 9 bases, with 13 bases between them. CDR3 in DNA: TGTGCCAGCAGCTTAGGGGTAGCGGTGAGCATTCAGTACTTC. The encoded protein is CASSLGVAVSIQYF.

This chain uses TRBV6-1 with TRBJ2-2; D may correspond to TRBD1 or TRBD2 (5 bases each). Trimming pared 3 bases from V and 4 bases from J, leaving 15 bases between. The CDR3 loop spans 16 amino acids. Looked up from germline, CDR1 is MNHNS and CDR2 is SASEGT. CDR3 sequence reads: CASSEGTHRSTGELFF. In nucleotides, the CDR3 is TGTGCCAGCAGTGAGGGGACCCACAGGAGCACCGGGGAGCTGTTTTTT.

The rearrangement uses TRBV7-3 and TRBJ2-7; the D is unclear. The CDR3 extends over 16 amino acids. Germline V gene data show CDR1 as SGHTA and CDR2 as FQGTGA. The V and J ends lost 2 bases and 3 bases respectively, with 17 bases between them. The CDR3 nucleotides are TGTGCCAGCAGCTTAGCGTTGATGCTACTACACTACGAGCAGTACTTC. Residues: CASSLALMLLHYEQYF. Using reference TRBV7-3 and TRBJ2-7 for the parts outside the CDR3, the full variable domain is GAGVSQTPSNKVTEKGKYVELRCDPISGHTALYWYRQSLGQGPEFLIYFQGTGAADDSGLPNDRFFAVRPEGSVSTLKIQRTERGDSAVYLCASSLALMLLHYEQYFGPGTRLTVT.

This chain uses TRBV28 with TRBJ1-2; D gene uncertain. Germline CDR1 is MDHEN and CDR2 is SYDVKM. V was pared by 2 bases and J by 7 bases, with 17 bases between. CDR3 length equals 15 residues. In DNA, the CDR3 is TGTGCCAGCAGTTTAAGATTGCACATCGTGCGTGGCTACACCTTC. This encodes CASSLRLHIVRGYTF.

This clonotype was observed a few times. This chain uses TRBV3-1 with TRBJ2-1, with 8 positions matching TRBD1. The CDR3 runs 17 residues. The ends lost 8 bases at V and 7 bases at J; junction bases unmatched: 19. Germline loops: CDR1 LGHDT, CDR2 YNNKEL (reference sequence). CDR3 DNA: TGTGCCAGCGCGGCTAGCCCAGGACAGGGAGTAAGTAATGAGCAGTTCTTC. Translated: CASAASPGQGVSNEQFF.